This T cell receptor beta chain was identified in a study of blood T cell repertoires in COVID-19. Study-wide context: Samples taken during acute and convalescent COVID-19 were collected in the United States, Italy and Spain. PBMCs, B-cell-depleted T cells, or T cells provided the cDNA or gDNA that made up the material.

Assay used: immunoSEQ multiplex PCR; TCRdb lists only in-frame clones, some missing. This sample yields around 270,000 clones, of which 75% to 95% are seen a single time; approximately 2.6% belongs to the top ten. With 3 bases removed from V and 0 bases from J, the gap between germline ends came to 6 bases. The CDR3 contains 15 residues. Germline V gene data show CDR1 as KGHSH and CDR2 as LQKENI. Patients in Seattle were enrolled during active infection, then followed longitudinally. There are a few counts of this clone. This TCR was sampled from a person under 30 with COVID-19, enrolled during active disease. The rearrangement joins TRBV18 to TRBJ2-6; D remains ambiguous. The sample consisted of peripheral blood. The CDR3 sequence is CASSPAYSGANVLTF. The CDR3 region has the DNA TGTGCCAGCTCACCGGCATACTCTGGGGCCAACGTCCTGACTTTC.